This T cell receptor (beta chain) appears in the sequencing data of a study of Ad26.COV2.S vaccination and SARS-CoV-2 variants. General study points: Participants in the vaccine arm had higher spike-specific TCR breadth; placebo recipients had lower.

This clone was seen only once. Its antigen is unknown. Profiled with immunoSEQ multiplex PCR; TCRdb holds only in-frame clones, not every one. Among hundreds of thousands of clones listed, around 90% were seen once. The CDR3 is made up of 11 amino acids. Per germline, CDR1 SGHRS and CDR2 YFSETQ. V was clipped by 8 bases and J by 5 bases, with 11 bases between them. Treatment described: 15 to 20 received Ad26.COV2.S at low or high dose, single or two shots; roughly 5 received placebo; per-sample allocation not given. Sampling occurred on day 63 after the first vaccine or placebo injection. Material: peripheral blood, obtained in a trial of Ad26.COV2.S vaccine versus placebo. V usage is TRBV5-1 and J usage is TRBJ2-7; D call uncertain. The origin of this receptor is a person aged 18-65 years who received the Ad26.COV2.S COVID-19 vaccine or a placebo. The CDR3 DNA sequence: TGCGCCAGGGCTTGGAAAGACGAGCAGTACTTC. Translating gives CARAWKDEQYF.